This T cell receptor beta chain was recovered during a study of regulatory T cells in long-lasting Graves disease. Specified time point: persistent/refractory GD, antithyroid drugs over 5 years with positive TRAb. Following extraction of RNA from PBMCs, that RNA was used to make the TCR library. This CDR3 has 13 residues. The germline V and J ends were trimmed by 7 bases and 3 bases, with 10 bases remaining between them. Germline V lookup: CDR1 MNHNS, CDR2 SASEGT. Construction of TCR beta libraries relied on iRepertoire HTBI primers and on Arm-PCR targeting CDR3 regions. TCRdb processed the multiplex PCR reads anew with MiXCR; each CDR3 protein has one entry. Of 600,000 to 800,000 distinct CDR3 sequences listed, 30% are singletons.

The sequence was collected from a female donor with Graves disease. This specimen was peripheral blood mononuclear cells (PBMCs), taken when the disease was refractory, from a patient treated with antithyroid drugs. V gene TRBV6-1 combines with J gene TRBJ1-5, with D maybe TRBD1 (6 bases). The CDR3 DNA reads as TGTGCCAGCAAGGACAGTCTCAATCAGCCCCAGCATTTT. It codes for CASKDSLNQPQHF.